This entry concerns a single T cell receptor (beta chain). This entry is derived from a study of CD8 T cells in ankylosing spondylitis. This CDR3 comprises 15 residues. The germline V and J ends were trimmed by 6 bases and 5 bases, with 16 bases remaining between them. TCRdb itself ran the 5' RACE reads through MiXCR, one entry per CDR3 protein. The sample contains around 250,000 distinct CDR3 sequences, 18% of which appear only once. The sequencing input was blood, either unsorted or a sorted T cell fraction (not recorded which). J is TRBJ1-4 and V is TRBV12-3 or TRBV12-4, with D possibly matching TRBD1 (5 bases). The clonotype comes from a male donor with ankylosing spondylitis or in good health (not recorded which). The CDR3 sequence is CASSERGRGNEKLFF. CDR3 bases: TGTGCCAGCAGCGAAAGGGGAAGAGGGAATGAAAAACTGTTTTTT.